These T cell receptor beta chains were read from a single sample in a study of identical twins. TCRdb independently ran MiXCR on the 5' RACE reads; one entry per CDR3 protein. The sample consists of 400,000 to 600,000 distinct CDR3 sequences, about 22% of them appearing once. These same data were also listed under a study on yellow fever vaccine responses in identical twins.

Sequenced input: CD4+ T cells sorted from blood. The receptors were gathered from a woman under 30 in good health. The CDR3 runs from the conserved cysteine through the conserved F or W. The D gene is left open where the match is weak. Clone sizes are given selectively: once, few, many, or a class where the clone is expanded.

j_call v_call d_call clone_size cdr3_aa cdr3_nt
TRBJ1-1 TRBV12-3/TRBV12-4 . few CASSFSISVGTEAFF TGTGCCAGCAGTTTCTCGATATCGGTGGGAACTGAAGCTTTCTTT
TRBJ2-5 TRBV4-1 . few CASSQDLGAGMETQYF TGCGCCAGCAGCCAAGATCTGGGAGCAGGGATGGAGACCCAGTACTTC
TRBJ1-1 TRBV6-2/TRBV6-3 . few CASSPGFTNTEAFF TGTGCCAGCAGTCCAGGGTTTACGAACACTGAAGCTTTCTTT
TRBJ1-6 TRBV10-3 . few CAIRREVGGASPLHF TGTGCCATCAGGCGTGAGGTGGGGGGAGCATCACCCCTCCACTTT
TRBJ2-7 TRBV3-1 TRBD2 . CASSLAGVHEQYF TGTGCCAGCAGCCTAGCGGGAGTCCACGAGCAGTACTTC
TRBJ2-7 TRBV29-1 . . CSVEVRGQGYEQYF TGCAGCGTTGAGGTTCGCGGGCAGGGCTACGAGCAGTACTTC
TRBJ2-5 TRBV29-1 TRBD1 few CSAAQGAETQYF TGCAGCGCCGCACAGGGGGCAGAGACCCAGTACTTC
TRBJ1-2 TRBV12-3/TRBV12-4 . many CASSLRGLDGYTF TGTGCCAGCAGTTTACGGGGGCTCGATGGCTACACCTTC
TRBJ2-5 TRBV20-1 . . CSAHPRYRQQTQYF TGCAGTGCCCACCCCCGGTATAGGCAGCAGACCCAGTACTTC
TRBJ2-3 TRBV6-5 TRBD2 many CASSYSSGGTDTQYF TGCGCCAGCAGCTACAGTAGCGGGGGCACAGATACGCAGTATTTT
TRBJ2-2 TRBV28 . . CASSGPTETGELFF TGTGCCAGCAGTGGACCGACAGAGACCGGGGAGCTGTTTTTT
TRBJ2-3 TRBV12-3/TRBV12-4 . few CASSSYSPYF TGTGCCAGCAGTTCATACAGCCCGTATTTT
TRBJ2-3 TRBV12-3/TRBV12-4 . few CASHLGGRSDTQYF TGTGCCAGCCACTTGGGGGGGCGGTCAGATACGCAGTATTTT
TRBJ2-6 TRBV5-5 . few CASSSQPPGVGANVLTF TGTGCCAGCAGCTCACAACCCCCAGGGGTCGGGGCCAACGTCCTGACTTTC
TRBJ2-7 TRBV20-1 TRBD1 few CSASKGTGGFYEQYF TGCAGTGCTTCGAAGGGGACAGGGGGCTTCTACGAGCAGTACTTC
TRBJ2-2 TRBV6-2/TRBV6-3 TRBD1 . CASVGTGGANTGELFF TGTGCCAGCGTGGGGACAGGGGGCGCGAACACCGGGGAGCTGTTTTTT
TRBJ2-1 TRBV24-1 . . CATSDYGTGIEQFF TGTGCCACCAGTGATTACGGGACGGGAATTGAGCAGTTCTTC
TRBJ2-1 TRBV28 . many CASSLYSYNEQFF TGTGCCAGCAGCCTCTACTCCTACAATGAGCAGTTCTTC
TRBJ2-2 TRBV10-3 . . CAISESRTANTGELFF TGTGCCATCAGTGAGTCGAGGACCGCGAACACCGGGGAGCTGTTTTTT
TRBJ2-2 TRBV4-1 . . CASSQGAYTGELFF TGCGCCAGCAGCCAAGGGGCCTACACCGGGGAGCTGTTTTTT
TRBJ2-3 TRBV20-1 . few CSAKRTNGDTQYF TGCAGTGCTAAAAGGACGAATGGAGATACGCAGTATTTT
TRBJ2-2 TRBV6-4 . few CASSRVYTGELFF TGTGCCAGCAGCAGGGTGTACACCGGGGAGCTGTTTTTT
TRBJ1-1 TRBV5-1 . few CASSLTSGTMNTEAFF TGCGCCAGCAGCCTTACGTCCGGGACGATGAACACTGAAGCTTTCTTT
TRBJ2-5 TRBV10-2 . . CASRGASGEGETQYF TGCGCCAGCAGGGGGGCGTCTGGTGAGGGGGAGACCCAGTACTTC
TRBJ1-2 TRBV7-9 . few CASSLQDTDGYTF TGTGCCAGCAGCTTACAGGACACGGATGGCTACACCTTC
TRBJ2-3 TRBV28 TRBD2 . CASSPRFWRGSSGRSTDTQYF TGTGCCAGCAGTCCCCGGTTCTGGAGGGGGTCTAGCGGGAGGTCCACAGATACGCAGTATTTT
TRBJ2-4 TRBV14 TRBD1 few CASSLRDRANIQYF TGTGCCAGCAGCCTCCGGGACAGGGCGAACATTCAGTACTTC
TRBJ1-1 TRBV10-2 . . CASSWVWENTEAFF TGCGCCAGCAGTTGGGTCTGGGAGAACACTGAAGCTTTCTTT
TRBJ2-7 TRBV29-1 . few CSVRVSLGEQYF TGCAGCGTTCGGGTCTCCCTGGGGGAGCAGTACTTC
TRBJ2-4 TRBV2 TRBD1 . CASSEGQSEPKNIQYF TGTGCCAGCAGTGAGGGACAGTCCGAGCCCAAAAACATTCAGTACTTC
TRBJ2-2 TRBV6-5 . few CASSYSHSTGELFF TGTGCCAGCAGTTACTCGCACAGCACCGGGGAGCTGTTTTTT
TRBJ1-1 TRBV28 . . CASSFSRGRNTEAFF TGTGCCAGCAGTTTTAGTAGGGGCAGAAACACTGAAGCTTTCTTT
TRBJ2-1 TRBV3-1 . . CASSQVLRSYNEQFF TGTGCCAGCAGCCAAGTCCTGAGGAGCTACAATGAGCAGTTCTTC
TRBJ2-1 TRBV12-3/TRBV12-4 TRBD1 few CASSPQTGNNNEQFF TGTGCCAGCAGTCCTCAGACAGGGAACAACAATGAGCAGTTCTTC